The 8 T cell receptor beta chains presented below share a single source sample, sequenced in a study. TCRdb called the 5' RACE reads again in MiXCR, with one record for every CDR3 protein. Altogether tens of thousands of distinct CDR3 sequences are present, 25% to 35% being singletons, with the ten largest covering less than 5%. The sample comprised tumor-infiltrating memory CD4+ T cells sorted from the breast tumor. The subset: memory CD4+ T cells, CD4+CD45RO+CD25-. These receptors originate from a female donor with breast cancer.

This CDR3 is CASRDSGNYEQYF. The CDR3 region has the DNA TGTGCCAGCAGGGACAGCGGTAACTACGAGCAGTACTTC. The chain recombines TRBV6-1 with TRBJ2-7, with D maybe TRBD1 (6 bases). Trimming pared 6 bases from V and 3 bases from J, leaving 12 bases between. CDR3 length: 13 residues. CDR1 MNHNS and CDR2 SASEGT come from the germline V gene.

V usage is TRBV27 and J usage is TRBJ2-7; TRBD1 matches at 7 bases. CDR1 is MNHEY and CDR2 is SMNVEV in the germline V gene (reference sequence). The V and J ends lost 7 bases and 2 bases, in that order; junction bases with no gene match: 8. The CDR3 contains 14 residues. CDR3 sequence: CASKVQTGAYEQYF. CDR3 bases: TGTGCCAGCAAGGTTCAAACAGGGGCCTACGAGCAGTACTTC.

DNA of the CDR3: TGTGCCGGCGGCTTAGGGACTAGCGGGAAGCCTTACGAGCAGTACTTC. This gives the protein CAGGLGTSGKPYEQYF. The J gene is TRBJ2-7, the V gene TRBV7-8; 13 bases are shared with TRBD2. Germline trimming cut 11 bases from V and 4 bases from J; bases unmatched to any gene: 14. The V gene's germline CDR1 is SGHVS and CDR2 FQNEAQ. This CDR3 comprises 16 residues.

The chain joins TRBV28 to TRBJ2-3, with D possibly TRBD1 on 7 matching bases. V was shortened by 7 bases and J by 2 bases, with 16 bases between the two germline ends. Germline V lookup: CDR1 MDHEN, CDR2 SYDVKM. CDR3 length: 15 residues. The CDR3 DNA sequence: TGTGCCAGCACCCAGGGGGGTCTTAACACAGATACGCAGTATTTT. Its protein product is CASTQGGLNTDTQYF.

This clonotype is labeled medium-sized (0.01 to 0.1%). CDR3 residues: CASSGMDTQYF. The CDR3 bases are TGTGCCAGCAGTGGTATGGATACGCAGTATTTT. The chain employs TRBV2 and TRBJ2-3; D is unresolved. Germline V lookup: CDR1 SNHLY, CDR2 FYNNEI. Trimming took 4 bases from V and 6 from J, leaving 5 bases between them. This CDR3 contains 11 residues.

The chain combines TRBV5-1 with TRBJ1-1; no clear D gene. The V end was cut by 4 bases, the J end by 1 base, with 14 bases between. CDR3 length: 15 residues. Germline CDR1 SGHRS, CDR2 YFSETQ. The CDR3 DNA sequence: TGCGCCAGCAGCCCTGGAGCCAGTCAGAACACTGAAGCTTTCTTT. It translates to CASSPGASQNTEAFF.

In its sample, this clonotype was seen a few times. The chain employs TRBV12-3 or TRBV12-4 and TRBJ1-1; no definite D call. The V end lost 6 bases, the J end lost 11 bases, and 10 bases lay between the germline ends. This CDR3 region has 10 residues. The CDR3 region is CASSGVGAFF. DNA for the CDR3: TGTGCCAGCAGCGGTGTGGGGGCTTTCTTT.

This clonotype was detected only a few times. The chain employs TRBV5-1 and TRBJ2-1, with D tentatively TRBD1 (6 bases). From germline, CDR1 is SGHRS and CDR2 YFSETQ. Trimming shortened V by 3 bases and J by 4 bases, and 14 bases separated the two germline ends. The CDR3 extends over 15 amino acids. The CDR3 nucleotides read TGCGCCAGCAGCTCTAGTGGGACATCTTACAATGAGCAGTTCTTC. Translated: CASSSSGTSYNEQFF.